In this sample, the clone carrying this T cell receptor beta chain turned up many times. The data derive from a study of human T cells and chemical hapten exposure. TCRdb ran MiXCR on the RACE reads and lists one entry per CDR3 protein. The sample shows fewer than 400,000 distinct CDR3 sequences, approximately 6.9% of them seen only once. Time point given: patch test 1, 2 weeks after DPC sensitization. Treatment here: therapeutic diphenylcyclopropenone sensitization with weekly scalp DPC. The sample was whole blood, taken in connection with sensitization to the hapten diphenylcyclopropenone (DPC). The receptor comes from a woman aged 18-30 years with alopecia areata. Some clones in this sample may be carry-over from other donors' samples.

The CDR3 bases are TGCAGTGCTAGAGCCAACACCGGGGGCTACAATGAGCAGTTCTTC. Its protein product is CSARANTGGYNEQFF. J is TRBJ2-1 and V is TRBV20-1; D may be TRBD2 (6 bases). From germline, CDR1 is DFQATT and CDR2 SNEGSKA (reference sequence). The V and J ends lost 1 base and 3 bases respectively, with 13 bases between them. There are 15 residues in the CDR3.